What follows are 16 T cell receptor beta chains derived from one specimen sequenced in a study of T cells after yellow fever vaccination. TCRdb redid the calling of the 5' RACE reads with MiXCR, one entry per CDR3 protein. The repertoire has some 350,000 distinct CDR3 sequences, about 4% of them found once; the top ten carry roughly a quarter. The input for sequencing was PBMCs, taken 5 days after the yellow fever booster vaccination. These TCRs come from a man aged 18 to 30 who received the YFV17D yellow fever vaccine.

This chain joins TRBV29-1 and TRBJ1-1; a possible D gene is TRBD1 (6 bases). Trimming removed 6 bases at V and 5 bases at J, with 25 bases between. The CDR3 consists of 16 residues. Germline CDR1 reads SQVTM; CDR2 reads ANQGSEA. This CDR3 is CSVETGNSFSRTEAFF. The CDR3 DNA sequence: TGCAGCGTGGAAACAGGGAACTCATTTAGTCGGACTGAAGCTTTCTTT.

This clonotype was seen more than once but under ten times. This chain uses TRBV29-1 with TRBJ1-1; D uncertain. Trimming cost V 4 bases and J 3 bases, with 9 bases left between them. The germline V gene has CDR1 SQVTM and CDR2 ANQGSEA. The CDR3 is made up of 12 amino acids. CDR3 sequence reads: CSVGPGDTEAFF. The CDR3 bases are TGCAGCGTTGGCCCAGGTGACACTGAAGCTTTCTTT.

Only a few counts were recorded for this clonotype. The V and J genes are TRBV20-1 and TRBJ2-7, with D maybe TRBD1 (6 bases). V lost 0 bases and J 2 bases, leaving 11 bases between the germline ends. This CDR3 has 14 amino acids. Germline lookup yields CDR1 DFQATT and CDR2 SNEGSKA (reference sequence). CDR3 amino acids: CSARDPDRTYEQYV. The CDR3 DNA is TGCAGTGCTAGAGATCCTGACAGGACCTACGAGCAGTACGTC.

Note on this clonotype: One end of the junction fails to match germline, which may point to a read error. The genes are TRBV6-5 and TRBJ1-1; maybe TRBD1 (5 bases). This CDR3 has 13 residues. Germline V gene lookup returns CDR1 MNHEY and CDR2 SVGAGI. CDR3 sequence: CASRGPVGAIFVF. CDR3 nucleotide sequence: TGTGCCAGCAGGGGACCGGTAGGGGCCATTTTTGTATTT.

This clonotype was counted ten times or more. This sequence joins TRBV11-2 and TRBJ2-4, with 9 nucleotides matching TRBD1. Germline-derived CDR1 and CDR2 are SGHAT and FQNNGV. J gave up 1 base and V 1 base, and 2 bases lay outside the gene matches. The CDR3 runs to 16 residues. The CDR3 sequence is CASSLGTGVAKNIQYF. DNA for the CDR3: TGTGCCAGCAGCTTAGGGACAGGGGTGGCCAAAAACATTCAGTACTTC. Using reference TRBV11-2 and TRBJ2-4 for the parts outside the CDR3, the full variable domain is EAGVAQSPRYKIIEKRQSVAFWCNPISGHATLYWYQQILGQGPKLLIQFQNNGVVDDSQLPKDRFSAERLKGVDSTLKIQPAKLEDSAVYLCASSLGTGVAKNIQYFGAGTRLSVL.

The V gene is TRBV15, the J gene TRBJ1-5; D ambiguous. From germline, CDR1 is LNHNV and CDR2 YYDKDF (reference sequence). The CDR3 consists of 12 residues. The V end lost 1 base, the J end lost 5 bases, and 3 bases lay between the germline ends. The CDR3 DNA reads as TGTGCCACCAGCAGAGTTGATCAGCCCCAGCATTTT. It specifies CATSRVDQPQHF.

This clonotype was detected only a few times. Germline and junction disagree at one end, which may indicate a read error. This chain joins TRBV7-2 and TRBJ2-3; tentatively, D is TRBD1 or TRBD2 (5 bases each). Germline V gene lookup returns CDR1 SGHTA and CDR2 FQGNSA. The CDR3 length is 13 residues. As DNA, the CDR3 is TGTGCCAGCCGGGCCCTTCGGGGAGAAGGGGCCCATTTT. It encodes CASRALRGEGAHF.

This clonotype was seen a single time. An end of the junction differs from the germline gene, which may be a read error. V usage is TRBV19 and J usage is TRBJ1-2; perhaps TRBD1 as D (5 bases). Germline V gene data show CDR1 as LNHDA and CDR2 as SQIVND (reference sequence). The length of the CDR3 is 13 residues. CDR3 in amino acids: CASCVDSNFGYTF. As DNA, the CDR3 is TGTGCCAGTTGTGTCGACAGTAACTTTGGCTACACCTTC. Variable domain in full (rest from reference TRBV19 and TRBJ1-2): DGGITQSPKYLFRKEGQNVTLSCEQNLNHDAMYWYRQDPGQGLRLIYYSQIVNDFQKGDIAEGYSVSREKKESFPLTVTSAQKNPTAFYLCASCVDSNFGYTFGSGTRLTVV.

This clonotype came up a few times. This chain joins TRBV12-3 or TRBV12-4 and TRBJ1-1; D remains ambiguous. The V end was cut by 3 bases, the J end by 1 base, with 12 bases between. The CDR3 length is 15 residues. The CDR3 is CASSFSGSQNTEAFF. The CDR3 region has the DNA TGTGCCAGCAGTTTCTCAGGCAGCCAGAACACTGAAGCTTTCTTT.

J is TRBJ2-3 and V is TRBV9, with 11 bases lining up with TRBD2. This CDR3 comprises 18 residues. Losses at the gene ends were 1 base for V and 6 bases for J; bases not matched to a gene: 13. Per the germline V gene, CDR1 is SGDLS and CDR2 is YYNGEE. As DNA, the CDR3 is TGTGCCAGCAGCGTATGGGCCCGTAGCGGGGGGGTCAGGGATACGCAGTATTTT. This sequence encodes CASSVWARSGGVRDTQYF.

The V and J genes are TRBV2 and TRBJ1-5; 9 bases are a match to TRBD1. Losses at the gene ends were 4 bases for V and 6 bases for J; bases not matched to a gene: 4. Germline lookup yields CDR1 SNHLY and CDR2 FYNNEI. This CDR3 comprises 14 residues. The CDR3 DNA reads TGTGCCAGCAGTGGGACAGGGGAGACTCAGCCCCAGCATTTT. It yields the protein CASSGTGETQPQHF.

This clonotype showed up many times. CDR3 nucleotide sequence: TGTGCCACCAGTGATTTGGTGGGACCCTCGGAAGAGCAGTACGTC. Its translation is CATSDLVGPSEEQYV. The gene calls are TRBV24-1 and TRBJ2-7; the D call may be TRBD1 or TRBD2 (5 bases each). Looked up from germline, CDR1 is KGHDR and CDR2 is SFDVKD. V lost 0 bases and J 7 bases, leaving 15 bases between the germline ends. The CDR3 extends over 15 amino acids.

The genes are TRBV7-2 and TRBJ1-5; D ambiguous. Trimming left V 8 bases short and J 2 bases short, with 10 bases between. The CDR3 contains 13 residues. Germline V gene data show CDR1 as SGHTA and CDR2 as FQGNSA. The CDR3 loop is CASGVRGNQPQHF. CDR3 coding DNA: TGTGCCAGCGGGGTACGAGGCAATCAGCCCCAGCATTTT.

In DNA, the CDR3 is TGTGCCAGCAGCTCCCGACTCCTCGGGGAGCTGTTTTTT. Protein: CASSSRLLGELFF. The chain recombines TRBV11-2 with TRBJ2-2; D unclear. Germline CDR1 reads SGHAT; CDR2 reads FQNNGV. This CDR3 contains 13 residues. V was trimmed by 4 bases and J by 7 bases, leaving 10 bases between them.

In this sample, this clonotype turned up a few times. The chain combines TRBV7-2 with TRBJ2-1; the match to TRBD2 covers 14 bases. The junction had 6 bases not matched to a gene; V was cut back by 5 bases and J by 3 bases. The CDR3 runs to 17 residues. Looked up from germline, CDR1 is SGHTA and CDR2 is FQGNSA. The CDR3: CASSPIGTSGGYNEQFF. The CDR3 region has the DNA TGTGCCAGCAGCCCAATCGGGACTAGCGGGGGCTACAATGAGCAGTTCTTC.

This clonotype was counted a few times. This sequence joins TRBV20-1 and TRBJ2-5; perhaps D is TRBD1 or TRBD2 (6 bases each). V gave up 6 bases and J gave up 7 bases, with 18 bases separating them. CDR1 and CDR2 (germline): DFQATT, SNEGSKA (reference sequence). This CDR3 region has 13 residues. The CDR3 region has the DNA TGCAGTGCACCAAAGGGCGGAGGGGGGACCCAGTACTTC. Translating gives CSAPKGGGGTQYF.